These 5 T cell receptor beta chains were all obtained from the same sample, sequenced in a study of blood T cell repertoires in COVID-19. Libraries were prepared by immunoSEQ multiplex PCR; TCRdb keeps only in-frame clonotypes and omits some of them. The table shows around 200,000 clones, with 80% to 90% occurring only once. Sample: peripheral blood. These TCRs come from a man in his sixties who had recovered from COVID-19.

V usage is TRBV5-1 and J usage is TRBJ2-3; D not resolved. CDR3 length equals 13 residues. Germline CDR1 reads SGHRS; CDR2 reads YFSETQ. V shed 3 bases and J shed 5 bases, with 10 bases lying between them. The CDR3 nucleotides are TGCGCCAGCAGCTCCCCCCTACTAGATACGCAGTATTTT. Protein product: CASSSPLLDTQYF.

This clone showed up just once. V and J are TRBV5-1 and TRBJ2-1; 7 nucleotides line up with TRBD2. The length of the CDR3 is 14 residues. After removal of 1 base from V and 9 bases from J, the junction contained 7 bases not matched to a gene. The germline V gene encodes CDR1 SGHRS and CDR2 YFSETQ. CDR3 protein: CASSLPAGSGEQFF. CDR3 sequence (DNA): TGCGCCAGCAGCTTGCCAGCGGGATCTGGTGAGCAGTTCTTC.

The chain is built from TRBV7-2 and TRBJ1-2, with 7 nucleotides matching TRBD1. Trimming cost V 6 bases and J 5 bases; bases outside gene matches: 6. CDR1 SGHTA and CDR2 FQGNSA come from the germline V gene. CDR3 size: 13 residues. This CDR3 reads CASSTGVGYGYTF. The CDR3 nucleotides read TGTGCCAGCAGTACAGGGGTTGGATATGGCTACACCTTC. Together with reference TRBV7-2 and TRBJ1-2, the CDR3 gives the full variable domain: GAGVSQSPSNKVTEKGKDVELRCDPISGHTALYWYRQSLGQGLEFLIYFQGNSAPDKSGLPSDRFSAERTGGSVSTLTIQRTQQEDSAVYLCASSTGVGYGYTFGSGTRLTVV.

This chain uses TRBV5-8 with TRBJ1-4; tentatively, D is TRBD1 (5 bases). The CDR3 is 15 residues long. Germline assignment: CDR1 SGHTS and CDR2 YDEGEE. Trimming left V 6 bases short and J 7 bases short, with 19 bases between. Written as DNA, the CDR3 is TGTGCCAGCACCTCCCGGGGGGGGGTCCTTGAAAAACTGTTTTTT. Its protein product is CASTSRGGVLEKLFF.

The rearrangement links TRBV30 to TRBJ1-2, with no clear D. Trimming stripped 0 bases from V and 2 bases from J, with 7 bases between. The CDR3 runs 13 residues. Germline V gene lookup returns CDR1 GTSNPN and CDR2 SVGIG (reference sequence). CDR3 in amino acids: CAWSVPGNYGYTF. In DNA, the CDR3 is TGTGCCTGGAGTGTTCCGGGAAACTATGGCTACACCTTC. Using reference TRBV30 and TRBJ1-2 for the parts outside the CDR3, the full variable domain is SQTIHQWPATLVQPVGSPLSLECTVEGTSNPNLYWYRQAAGRGLQLLFYSVGIGQISSEVPQNLSASRPQDRQFILSSKKLLLSDSGFYLCAWSVPGNYGYTFGSGTRLTVV.